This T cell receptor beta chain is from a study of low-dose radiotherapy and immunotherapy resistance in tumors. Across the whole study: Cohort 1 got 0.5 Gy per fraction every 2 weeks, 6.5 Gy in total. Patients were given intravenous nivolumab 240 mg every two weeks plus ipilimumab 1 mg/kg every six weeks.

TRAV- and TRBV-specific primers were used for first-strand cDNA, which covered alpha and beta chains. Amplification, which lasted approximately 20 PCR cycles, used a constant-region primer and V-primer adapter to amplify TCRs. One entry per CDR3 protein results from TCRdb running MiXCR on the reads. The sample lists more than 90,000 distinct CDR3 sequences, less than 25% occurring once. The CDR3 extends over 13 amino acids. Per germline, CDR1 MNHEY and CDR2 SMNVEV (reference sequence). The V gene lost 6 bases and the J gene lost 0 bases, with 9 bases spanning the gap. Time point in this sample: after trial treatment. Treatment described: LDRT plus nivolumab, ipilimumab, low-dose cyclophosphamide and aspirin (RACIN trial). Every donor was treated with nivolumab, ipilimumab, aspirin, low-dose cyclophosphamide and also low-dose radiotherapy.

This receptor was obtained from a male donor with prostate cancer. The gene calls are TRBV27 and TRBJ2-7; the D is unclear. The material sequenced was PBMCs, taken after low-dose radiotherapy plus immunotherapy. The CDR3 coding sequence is TGTGCCAGCAGCGCGACGGTCTCCTACGAGCAGTACTTC. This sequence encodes CASSATVSYEQYF.